Presented here are 5 T cell receptor beta chains from one specimen sequenced in a study of identical twins (dated by TCRdb to the mid-2010s). Libraries came from 5' RACE. For sequencing, an Illumina HiSeq 2000 was employed. The public reads were reanalyzed by TCRdb: fastp trimming at Q25, MiXCR alignment, in-frame beta chains only. Entries that share a CDR3 protein sequence are merged under the most common genes and DNA. The sample contains 430,000 or so distinct CDR3 sequences, 20% to 25% of them found a single time. The leading ten clones occupy roughly 2.8% of the sample. This sample also appeared in a second study, on T cells expressing NK-cell markers.

Material for sequencing was CD4+ T cells sorted from blood. The receptors come from a woman aged 18-35 years in good health.

The V gene is TRBV7-2, the J gene TRBJ2-1; perhaps TRBD2 as D (5 bases). CDR3 length: 14 residues. V dropped 0 bases and J dropped 7 bases, with 10 bases sitting between them. The germline V gene has CDR1 SGHTA and CDR2 FQGNSA. The CDR3 region is CASSLAGVRNEQFF. CDR3 bases: TGTGCCAGCAGCTTAGCGGGAGTGCGAAATGAGCAGTTCTTC. Complete variable domain (other parts from reference TRBV7-2 and TRBJ2-1): GAGVSQSPSNKVTEKGKDVELRCDPISGHTALYWYRQSLGQGLEFLIYFQGNSAPDKSGLPSDRFSAERTGGSVSTLTIQRTQQEDSAVYLCASSLAGVRNEQFFGPGTRLTVL.

The chain joins TRBV7-6 to TRBJ2-3; 9 bases map to TRBD2. From germline, CDR1 is SGHVS and CDR2 FNYEAQ. This CDR3 has 14 amino acids. The ends lost 5 bases at V and 8 bases at J; junction bases unmatched: 8. The CDR3 region is CASSELAGMGTQYF. For the CDR3, the DNA is TGTGCCAGCAGCGAGCTAGCGGGAATGGGTACGCAGTATTTT.

The rearrangement links TRBV24-1 to TRBJ2-3; D perhaps matches TRBD2 (6 bases). Germline CDR1 is KGHDR and CDR2 is SFDVKD. This CDR3 has 14 residues. The V end lost 4 bases, the J end lost 4 bases, and 11 bases lay between the germline ends. This CDR3 reads CATSDPGLPDTQYF. The CDR3 DNA sequence: TGTGCCACCAGTGACCCGGGACTCCCAGATACGCAGTATTTT.

This clonotype was counted a few times. The rearrangement links TRBV29-1 to TRBJ2-3; tentatively, D is TRBD1 (6 bases). The V end lost 5 bases, the J end lost 5 bases, and 11 bases lay between the germline ends. The V gene's germline CDR1 is SQVTM and CDR2 ANQGSEA. The CDR3 contains 12 residues. The CDR3 is CSVTQGQDTQYF. CDR3 DNA: TGCAGCGTTACACAGGGACAAGATACGCAGTATTTT.

The chain is built from TRBV5-8 and TRBJ1-2, with TRBD1 as a possible D gene (5 bases). The CDR3 length is 15 residues. CDR1 SGHTS and CDR2 YDEGEE come from the germline V gene. V was cut by 8 bases and J by 2 bases, with 19 bases left in between. The CDR3 loop reads CARGPGQGGNYGYTF. CDR3 nucleotides: TGTGCCAGGGGCCCTGGGCAGGGTGGGAACTATGGCTACACCTTC.